This record covers a single T cell receptor beta chain. Antigen unknown. This entry is derived from a study of cytomegalovirus exposure and HLA in healthy donors. Study observations and caveats: Donors were assumed by presence/absence analyses to have roughly uniform sequencing depth. A previous analysis found most TCR beta V segments productive roughly 87% or roughly 30% of the time.

CDR3 length equals 16 residues. Germline trimming cut 4 bases from V and 8 bases from J; bases unmatched to any gene: 8. Per germline, CDR1 MNHEY and CDR2 SMNVEV (reference sequence). Use of 60 Vbeta and 13 Jbeta primers characterized the PCR. The protocol was immunoSEQ multiplex PCR, while the TCRdb copy is restricted to in-frame clones and leaves out a portion. This sample has around 150,000 clones; roughly 71% occur once, and the top ten carry approximately 3%. The sample taken for sequencing was PBMCs. The J gene is TRBJ2-3, the V gene TRBV27; 14 nucleotides match TRBD2. The receptor was isolated from a woman in her forties or fifties in good health and CMV-seropositive. The CDR3 DNA reads TGTGCCAGCAGTTCGAGACTAGCGGGGGGGCGTAGTACGCAGTATTTT. This sequence encodes CASSSRLAGGRSTQYF.